The subject of this entry is one TCR beta chain. V gave up 0 bases and J gave up 16 bases, with 21 bases separating them. CDR3 size: 15 residues. Germline assignment: CDR1 SNHLY and CDR2 FYNNEI. Original analysis: Amplifying reference gene primers gave estimates of nucleated cell counts. Sequenced by immunoSEQ multiplex PCR; TCRdb stores in-frame clones only, minus some. For V, J and clone size, that table is used; D and trimming come from the DNA. The sample includes under 250,000 clones, more than 70% of them seen just once. The sample belongs to a study of blood T cell repertoires in COVID-19. Input material: peripheral blood. The sequence was obtained from a woman older than 75 with COVID-19, enrolled during active disease. This chain connects TRBV2 to TRBJ1-4; D possibly corresponds to TRBD1 (6 bases). CDR3 in DNA: TGTGCCAGCAGTGAAGCCGGGGGGGCAACGACCGCTTGGTTTTTT. Protein sequence: CASSEAGGATTAWFF.